This T cell receptor beta chain was identified during a study of blood T cell repertoires in COVID-19. Across the whole study: Samples of COVID-19 (acute and convalescent) were obtained from the United States, Italy and Spain.

Recruitment covered 25 or so US areas and drew participants whose ages spanned roughly 18 to 95 years. The study assigned cohorts using participant-reported clinical history. Sequenced by immunoSEQ multiplex PCR; TCRdb stores in-frame clones only, minus some. This sample has approximately 180,000 clones, with about 72% found just once. This clone is a singleton in its sample. What was sequenced was PBMCs or T cells enriched from blood (not recorded which). The clonotype comes from a woman between 50 and 59 years old who had recovered from COVID-19.

In DNA form, the CDR3 reads TGTGCCAGCAGGCTTGGGACAGGGTCCTACGAGCAGTACTTC. Its translation is CASRLGTGSYEQYF. V gene TRBV6-5 combines with J gene TRBJ2-7; TRBD1 matches at 9 bases. The CDR3 runs to 14 residues. V lost 6 bases and J lost 1; bases outside the gene matches: 4. Per the germline V gene, CDR1 is MNHEY and CDR2 is SVGAGI.